The source of this T cell receptor (beta chain) is a study of tumor-infiltrating lymphocytes in primary liver carcinoma. Across the study: Male and female patients aged 30 to 69 years made up the cohort.

As concerns this clonotype: What it recognizes is unknown. This CDR3 fails to terminate in the conserved phenylalanine or tryptophan, so it likely reflects a read error.

From unsorted bulk tissue weighing about 20-32 mg, DNA and RNA were co-extracted. Whole-study findings and limits: Only about 8-25% of top clones occurred in every one of the five tumor regions. Compared with blood, tumor repertoires held significantly more in their top 250 clones.

CDR3 length equals 14 residues. The germline V gene has CDR1 LGHNA and CDR2 YSLEER. A constant-region primer served to make TCR beta cDNA from about 490 ng total RNA. Nested multiplex PCR, run for three rounds with slightly modified ARM-PCR, yielded TCR beta libraries. The first two PCR rounds used TRBV1-TRBV30 forward primers with a C-beta reverse primer, roughly 11 cycles each. TCRdb re-analysed the multiplex PCR reads in MiXCR, keeping a single row per CDR3 protein. Of 100,000 or so distinct CDR3 sequences listed, roughly 80% were seen once; the top ten hold 15% to 20%. Material for sequencing was liver tumor tissue from sampling region 3. Subset indicated: tumor region T3, left-lateral pole. This receptor was identified in a man aged 35-49 years with primary liver carcinoma and hepatitis B virus infection. The V call is TRBV4-3, the J call TRBJ2-3; 7 bases map to TRBD2. CDR3 residues: CACSQGLGTDTQYY. CDR3 sequence (DNA): TGCGCCTGCAGCCAAGGACTAGGCACAGATACGCAGTATTAT.